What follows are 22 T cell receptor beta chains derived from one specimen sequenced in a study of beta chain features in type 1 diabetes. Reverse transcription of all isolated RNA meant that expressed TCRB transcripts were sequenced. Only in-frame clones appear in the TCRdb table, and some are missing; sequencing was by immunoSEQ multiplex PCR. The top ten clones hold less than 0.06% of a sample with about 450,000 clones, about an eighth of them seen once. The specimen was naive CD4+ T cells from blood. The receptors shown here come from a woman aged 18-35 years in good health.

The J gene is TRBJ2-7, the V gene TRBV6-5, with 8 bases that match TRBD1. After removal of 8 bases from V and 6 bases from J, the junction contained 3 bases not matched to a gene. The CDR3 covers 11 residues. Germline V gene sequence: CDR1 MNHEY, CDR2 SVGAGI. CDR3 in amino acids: CASGQGAEQYF. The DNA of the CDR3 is TGTGCCAGCGGACAGGGCGCCGAGCAGTACTTC.

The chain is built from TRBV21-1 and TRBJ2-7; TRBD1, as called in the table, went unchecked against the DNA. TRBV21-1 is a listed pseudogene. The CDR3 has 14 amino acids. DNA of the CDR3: TGTGCCAGCAGCAAGACAGGGGATAAGTACGAGCAGTACGTC. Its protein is CASSKTGDKYEQYV.

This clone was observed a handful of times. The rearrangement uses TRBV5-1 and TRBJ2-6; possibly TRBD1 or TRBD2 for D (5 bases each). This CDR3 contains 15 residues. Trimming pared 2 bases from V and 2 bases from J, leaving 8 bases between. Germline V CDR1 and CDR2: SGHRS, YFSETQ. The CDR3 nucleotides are TGCGCCAGCAGCTTAGGGGACGCTGGGGCCAACGTCCTGACTTTC. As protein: CASSLGDAGANVLTF.

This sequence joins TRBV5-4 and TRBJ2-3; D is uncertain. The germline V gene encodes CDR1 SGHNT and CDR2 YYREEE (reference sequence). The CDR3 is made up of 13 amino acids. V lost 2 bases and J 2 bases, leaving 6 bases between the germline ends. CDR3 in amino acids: CASSFPATDTQYF. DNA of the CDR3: TGTGCCAGCAGCTTTCCAGCCACAGATACGCAGTATTTT.

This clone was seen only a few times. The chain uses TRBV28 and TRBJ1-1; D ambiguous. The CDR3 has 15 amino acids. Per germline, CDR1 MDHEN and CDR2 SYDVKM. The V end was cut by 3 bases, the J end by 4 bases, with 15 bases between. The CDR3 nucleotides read TGTGCCAGCAGTTTTCGTCTGGGAAGGACCACTGAAGCTTTCTTT. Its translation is CASSFRLGRTTEAFF.

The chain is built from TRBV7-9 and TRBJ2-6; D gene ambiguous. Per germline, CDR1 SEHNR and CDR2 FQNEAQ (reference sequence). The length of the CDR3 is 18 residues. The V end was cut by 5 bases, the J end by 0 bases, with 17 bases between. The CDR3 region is CASSLNVGPTSGANVLTF. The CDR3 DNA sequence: TGTGCCAGCAGCCTCAATGTAGGGCCCACCTCTGGGGCCAACGTCCTGACTTTC.

Here the CDR3 DNA reads TGCGCCAGCAGCCCAGGTGCCCGGGCTCCTCTGGGACAGTACGTC. Its translation: CASSPGARAPLGQYV. V and J are TRBV4-3 and TRBJ2-7; D gene uncertain. CDR1 LGHNA and CDR2 YSLEER come from the germline V gene. Trimming removed 4 bases from V and 10 bases from J, with 23 bases in between. The CDR3 extends over 15 amino acids.

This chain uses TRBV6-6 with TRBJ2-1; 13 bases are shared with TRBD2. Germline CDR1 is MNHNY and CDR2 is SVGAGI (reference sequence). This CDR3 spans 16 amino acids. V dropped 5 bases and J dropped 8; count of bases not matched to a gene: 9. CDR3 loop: CASSRRGTSGVDEQFF. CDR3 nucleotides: TGTGCCAGCAGTCGGAGGGGGACTAGCGGGGTCGATGAGCAGTTCTTC.

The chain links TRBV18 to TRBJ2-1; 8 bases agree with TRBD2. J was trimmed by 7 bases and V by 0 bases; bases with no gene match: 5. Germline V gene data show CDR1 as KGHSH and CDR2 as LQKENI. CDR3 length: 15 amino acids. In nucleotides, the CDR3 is TGTGCCAGCTCACCACCTACTAGCGGAGGGAATGAGCAGTTCTTC. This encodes CASSPPTSGGNEQFF.

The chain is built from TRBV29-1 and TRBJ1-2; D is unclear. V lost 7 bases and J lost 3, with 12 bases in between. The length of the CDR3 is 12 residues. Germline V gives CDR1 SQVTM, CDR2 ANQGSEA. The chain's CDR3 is CSGGGAYYGYTF. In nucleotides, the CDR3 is TGCAGCGGCGGAGGCGCTTACTATGGCTACACCTTC.

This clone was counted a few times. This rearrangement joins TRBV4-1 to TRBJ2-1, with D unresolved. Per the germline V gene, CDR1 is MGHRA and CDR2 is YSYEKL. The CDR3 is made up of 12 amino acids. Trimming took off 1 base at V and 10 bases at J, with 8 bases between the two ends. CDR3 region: CASSQVSSEQFF. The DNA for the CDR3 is TGCGCCAGCAGCCAAGTGTCAAGCGAGCAGTTCTTC.

In nucleotides, the CDR3 is TGTGCCAGCAGCTTAGTGTCTAGCCCCCTTACCCGTTTCTTC. Amino acids: CASSLVSSPLTRFF. V usage is TRBV7-9 and J usage is TRBJ2-1; perhaps TRBD2 as D (5 bases). Deletions cut 1 base from V and 16 bases from J, with 20 bases between. This CDR3 has 14 amino acids. Per germline, CDR1 SEHNR and CDR2 FQNEAQ (reference sequence).

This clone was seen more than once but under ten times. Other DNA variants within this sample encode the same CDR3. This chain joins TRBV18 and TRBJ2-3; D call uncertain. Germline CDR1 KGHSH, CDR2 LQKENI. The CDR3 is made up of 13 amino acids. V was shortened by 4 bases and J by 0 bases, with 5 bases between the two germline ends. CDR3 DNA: TGTGCCAGCTCACGTAGTAGCACAGATACGCAGTATTTT. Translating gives CASSRSSTDTQYF.

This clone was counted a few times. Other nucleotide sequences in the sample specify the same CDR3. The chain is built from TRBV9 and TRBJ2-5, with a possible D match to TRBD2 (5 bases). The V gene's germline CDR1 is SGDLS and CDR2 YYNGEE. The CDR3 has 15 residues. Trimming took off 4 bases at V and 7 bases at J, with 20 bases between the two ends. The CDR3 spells CASSLDGREPGTQYF. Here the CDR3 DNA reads TGTGCCAGCAGCCTGGACGGTAGGGAGCCGGGGACCCAGTACTTC.

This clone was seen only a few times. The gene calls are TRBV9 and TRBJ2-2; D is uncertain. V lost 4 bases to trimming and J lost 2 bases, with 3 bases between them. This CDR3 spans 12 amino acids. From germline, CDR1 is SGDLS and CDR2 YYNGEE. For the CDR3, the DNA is TGTGCCAGCAGCATTAACACCGGGGAGCTGTTTTTT. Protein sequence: CASSINTGELFF.

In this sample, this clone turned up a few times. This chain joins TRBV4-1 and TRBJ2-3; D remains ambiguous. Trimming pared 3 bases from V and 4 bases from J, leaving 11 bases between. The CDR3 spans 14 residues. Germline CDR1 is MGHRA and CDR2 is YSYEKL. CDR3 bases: TGCGCCAGCAGCCATGGGCAGGCCGCAGATACGCAGTATTTT. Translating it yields CASSHGQAADTQYF.

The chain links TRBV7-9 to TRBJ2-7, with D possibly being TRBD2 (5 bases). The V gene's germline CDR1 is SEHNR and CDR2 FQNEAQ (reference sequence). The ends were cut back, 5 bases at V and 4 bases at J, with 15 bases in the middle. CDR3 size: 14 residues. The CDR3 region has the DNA TGTGCCAGCAGCCCTAGCCCTTACAGTTACGAGCAGTACTTC. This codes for CASSPSPYSYEQYF.

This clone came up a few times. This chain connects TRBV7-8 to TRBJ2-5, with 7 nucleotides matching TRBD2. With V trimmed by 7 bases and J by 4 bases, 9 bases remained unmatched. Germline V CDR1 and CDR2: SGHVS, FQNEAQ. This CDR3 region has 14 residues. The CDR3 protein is CASKRASGLETQYF. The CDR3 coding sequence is TGTGCCAGCAAAAGGGCTAGCGGATTAGAGACCCAGTACTTC.

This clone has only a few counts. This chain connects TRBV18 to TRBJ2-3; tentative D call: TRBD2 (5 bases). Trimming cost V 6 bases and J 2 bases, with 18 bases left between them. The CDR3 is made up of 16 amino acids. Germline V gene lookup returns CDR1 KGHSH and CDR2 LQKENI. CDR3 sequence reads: CASSPDGGLLTDTQYF. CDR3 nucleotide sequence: TGTGCCAGCTCTCCCGATGGTGGACTGCTCACAGATACGCAGTATTTT.

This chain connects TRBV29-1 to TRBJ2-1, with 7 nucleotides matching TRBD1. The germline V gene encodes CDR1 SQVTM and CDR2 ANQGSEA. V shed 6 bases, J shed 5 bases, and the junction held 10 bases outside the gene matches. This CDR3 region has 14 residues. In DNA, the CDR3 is TGCAGCGTCCTACCTGGGACAGAAGACAATGAGCAGTTCTTC. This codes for CSVLPGTEDNEQFF.

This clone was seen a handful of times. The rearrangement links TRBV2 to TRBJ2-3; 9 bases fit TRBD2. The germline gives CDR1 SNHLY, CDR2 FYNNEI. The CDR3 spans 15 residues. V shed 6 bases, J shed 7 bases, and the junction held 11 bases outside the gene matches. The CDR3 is CASSAGLAPPHTQYF. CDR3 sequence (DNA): TGTGCCAGCAGCGCGGGACTAGCTCCCCCGCATACGCAGTATTTT.

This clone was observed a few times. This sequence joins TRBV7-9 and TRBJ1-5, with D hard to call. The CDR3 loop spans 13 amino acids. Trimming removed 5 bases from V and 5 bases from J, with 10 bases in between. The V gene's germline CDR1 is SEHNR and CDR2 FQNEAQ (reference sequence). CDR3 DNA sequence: TGTGCCAGCAGCAGCAGAGCGGATCAGCCCCAGCATTTT. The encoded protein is CASSSRADQPQHF. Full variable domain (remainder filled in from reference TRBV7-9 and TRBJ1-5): DTGVSQNPRHKITKRGQNVTFRCDPISEHNRLYWYRQTLGQGPEFLTYFQNEAQLEKSRLLSDRFSAERPKGSFSTLEIQRTEQGDSAMYLCASSSRADQPQHFGDGTRLSIL.